This T cell receptor (beta chain) emerged from a study of T cell responses to AZD1222 COVID-19 vaccine. The assay was immunoSEQ multiplex PCR, and TCRdb's table has in-frame clones only and misses some. Found here are over 120,000 clones, 70% to 90% of them singletons; the top ten hold 4.5% to 5.5%. Germline assignment: CDR1 SGHRS and CDR2 YFSETQ. This CDR3 is built from 16 residues. J gave up 4 bases and V 4 bases, and 11 bases lay outside the gene matches. This clone was seen just once. Its specificity is unknown. Study-wide findings and caveats: At study baseline, merely roughly 6 AZD1222 recipients were seropositive.

The J gene is TRBJ2-5, the V gene TRBV5-1; 9 nucleotides match TRBD1. The receptor's source is an adult who received the MenACWY meningococcal vaccine as a control. Material: peripheral blood, obtained 28 days after the second dose of the MenACWY control vaccine. The CDR3 DNA follows: TGCGCCAGCAGCGAGGGGACAGGGTTGGGTGGAGAGACCCAGTACTTC. Protein product: CASSEGTGLGGETQYF.